These 5 T cell receptor beta chains came from one sample sequenced in a study of blood T cell repertoires in COVID-19. Produced via immunoSEQ multiplex PCR; TCRdb's table is partial and in-frame only. The sample comprises 9,500 to 15,000 clones, 80% to 90% of which are singletons, and about 4% rests with the top ten. What was sequenced was peripheral blood. The source is a woman in her fifties or sixties with acute or convalescent COVID-19.

V usage is TRBV7-2 and J usage is TRBJ2-7; 8 nucleotides agree with TRBD1. V lost 5 bases, J lost 1 base, and 10 bases stayed unmatched. The CDR3 extends over 16 amino acids. Germline assignment: CDR1 SGHTA and CDR2 FQGNSA. CDR3 protein: CASSTGQGTLSYEQYF. CDR3 in DNA: TGTGCCAGCAGCACCGGACAGGGAACCCTATCCTACGAGCAGTACTTC.

The chain couples TRBV5-1 to TRBJ2-3; 7 bases align to TRBD1. Germline V lookup: CDR1 SGHRS, CDR2 YFSETQ. The CDR3 extends over 14 amino acids. Trimming took 4 bases from V and 1 from J; bases not matched to a gene: 3. The DNA of the CDR3 is TGCGCCAGCAGCCCCGGACAGGGCACAGATACGCAGTATTTT. Its translation: CASSPGQGTDTQYF.

J is TRBJ1-2 and V is TRBV18, with D maybe TRBD1 (6 bases). Germline assignment: CDR1 KGHSH and CDR2 LQKENI. Trimming took off 2 bases at V and 5 bases at J, with 12 bases between the two ends. This CDR3 is built from 14 residues. The CDR3 here is CASSPKDSLYGYTF. The CDR3 bases are TGTGCCAGCTCACCAAAGGACAGCCTTTATGGCTACACCTTC. The full variable domain, in which reference TRBV18 and TRBJ1-2 provide the parts outside the CDR3, is NAGVMQNPRHLVRRRGQEARLRCSPMKGHSHVYWYRQLPEEGLKFMVYLQKENIIDESGMPKERFSAEFPKEGPSILRIQQVVRGDSAAYFCASSPKDSLYGYTFGSGTRLTVV.

V usage is TRBV6-5 and J usage is TRBJ2-3; TRBD1 aligns across 11 bases. The CDR3 spans 14 residues. Trimming removed 6 bases from V and 6 bases from J; junction bases left unmatched: 5. In germline, CDR1 is MNHEY, CDR2 SVGAGI. CDR3 bases: TGTGCCAGCAGGAGGGACAGGGGGATGGATACGCAGTATTTT. It yields the protein CASRRDRGMDTQYF.

V usage is TRBV7-2 and J usage is TRBJ1-1; 7 bases agree with TRBD1. V lost 3 bases and J lost 5; bases outside the gene matches: 6. Germline-derived CDR1 and CDR2 are SGHTA and FQGNSA. The CDR3 is 14 residues long. CDR3 nucleotides: TGTGCCAGCAGCTTTCGACAGGGCGGTACTGAAGCTTTCTTT. It codes for CASSFRQGGTEAFF.